The following is a T cell receptor beta chain sequence with its context. Antigen: not known. The source of the sample is a study of shared clonotypes between healthy human individuals. General study results and limits: The small donor group covered limited genetic and exposure diversity.

Data came from immunoSEQ multiplex PCR; TCRdb stores just in-frame clones and leaves some out. The sample shows roughly 1,800,000 clones, about 94% of them seen only once. Naive CD8 cells lacked CD45RO, underwent positive selection for CCR7 and left out terminally differentiated effector memory CD45RA+ cells. Donors comprised only Caucasian adults living in Nashville, Tennessee. Material for sequencing was naive CD8+ T cells sorted from blood. This TCR was recovered from a man aged 18-30 years in good health.

In DNA form, the CDR3 reads TGCGCCAGCAGCTTGGGTGGGACAGGGTATGAGCAGTTCTTC. Protein sequence: CASSLGGTGYEQFF. The chain employs TRBV5-1 and TRBJ2-1, with TRBD1 identical over 9 bases. Trimming removed 0 bases from V and 8 bases from J; junction bases left unmatched: 3. Germline CDR1 reads SGHRS; CDR2 reads YFSETQ. There are 14 residues in the CDR3.